The 7 T cell receptor beta chains given below trace back to one sample, sequenced in a study of low-dose radiotherapy and immunotherapy resistance in tumors (dated by TCRdb to 2022 to 2024). The time point label, as the study defines it: before trial treatment. Data came from an Illumina HiSeq 2500. To make first-strand cDNA, Superscript III was used along with a set of TRAV- and TRBV-specific primers so that both the TCRalpha and TCRbeta chains were covered. TCRs were amplified with Phusion for about 22 PCR cycles using a constant-region primer together with the adapter attached to the V primers. The public sequencing data were trimmed at Q25 with fastp and processed into clonotypes with MiXCR by TCRdb, which kept only in-frame beta chains. Duplicate CDR3 protein sequences are folded into a single record with the most common DNA and genes. Here the sample has 35,000 to 50,000 distinct CDR3 sequences; roughly 28% occur a single time. The ten largest clones take up around 4% of the sample.

Specimen: PBMCs, collected before treatment. The receptors were sampled from a male donor with gallbladder cancer.

Worth noting for this clonotype: A single base separates this from a much larger clone, so it may be a read error. V and J are TRBV20-1 and TRBJ2-1; TRBD1 is a possible D gene (6 bases). Germline CDR1 is DFQATT and CDR2 is SNEGSKA (reference sequence). The CDR3 has 12 amino acids. Trimming stripped 0 bases from V and 10 bases from J, with 10 bases between. The CDR3 sequence is CSAREGAYEQFF. CDR3 in DNA: TGCAGTGCTAGAGAGGGGGCCTACGAGCAGTTCTTC.

The chain is built from TRBV3-1 and TRBJ2-2; the D gene is possibly TRBD1 (7 bases). Trimming took off 1 base at V and 4 bases at J, with 19 bases between the two ends. The CDR3 runs to 18 residues. The germline V gene encodes CDR1 LGHDT and CDR2 YNNKEL (reference sequence). CDR3 DNA sequence: TGTGCCAGCAGCCAAGTTACAGACATCCAGGGGGGCACCGGGGAGCTGTTTTTT. It codes for CASSQVTDIQGGTGELFF.

The genes are TRBV19 and TRBJ2-2; either TRBD1 or TRBD2 may fit D (5 bases each). V was pared by 2 bases and J by 0 bases, with 16 bases between. The CDR3 is 18 residues long. The V gene's germline CDR1 is LNHDA and CDR2 SQIVND (reference sequence). The CDR3 nucleotides read TGTGCCAGTAGTATATTGGGGGTGGGCAATTCGAACACCGGGGAGCTGTTTTTT. Encoded protein: CASSILGVGNSNTGELFF.

V usage is TRBV2 and J usage is TRBJ2-5; possible D gene TRBD2, 6 bases. The CDR3 sequence is 15 residues long. The V end was cut by 2 bases, the J end by 6 bases, with 16 bases between. Germline assignment: CDR1 SNHLY and CDR2 FYNNEI. The CDR3 here is CASSERTGGTKTQYF. CDR3 DNA: TGTGCCAGCAGTGAACGGACTGGGGGGACGAAGACCCAGTACTTC.

This clonotype appeared many times. The CDR3 loop is CATSDPGLAGGNEQFF. The CDR3, as DNA: TGTGCCACCAGTGACCCCGGACTAGCGGGAGGAAATGAGCAGTTCTTC. The chain couples TRBV24-1 to TRBJ2-1, with 14 bases that match TRBD2. Germline CDR1 reads KGHDR; CDR2 reads SFDVKD. The CDR3 runs 16 residues. Trimming cost V 4 bases and J 7 bases; bases outside gene matches: 5.

Details on this clonotype: A read error is likely here: a far larger clone is one base away. The chain employs TRBV7-6 and TRBJ2-3; 11 bases are shared with TRBD2. In germline, CDR1 is SGHVS, CDR2 FNYEAQ. This CDR3 has 19 amino acids. The CDR3 DNA is TGTGTCAGCAGCCCCCGAATTAGCGGGAGGGGGAGGAGCACAGATACGCAGTATTTT. Its protein is CVSSPRISGRGRSTDTQYF.

By share, this clonotype ranks as medium-sized. One end of the junction fails to match germline, which may point to a read error. V and J are TRBV6-2 or TRBV6-3 and TRBJ2-7, with D unresolved. The CDR3 length is 11 residues. From germline, CDR1 is MNHEY and CDR2 SVGEGT. The CDR3 DNA reads TGTGCCAGCAGTGAAAATCTGAGACACGGCTTC. Its protein is CASSENLRHGF.